These T cell receptor beta chains were read from a single sample in a study of cytomegalovirus exposure and HLA in healthy donors. Produced via immunoSEQ multiplex PCR; TCRdb's table is partial and in-frame only. The sample consists of over 150,000 clones, roughly two thirds of them appearing once. Sequenced material: PBMCs. These receptor sequences come from a young woman in good health and CMV-seronegative. Each CDR3 is given with its conserved first and last residue. Expanded clones get a size class; other rows say once, few or many, or leave the size out.

>TRBV28|TRBJ1-6|NA
CASLGGLGTPLHF
>TRBV4-3|TRBJ1-1|NA
CASSRTHIKQGTNTEAFF
>TRBV11-2|TRBJ2-7|NA
CASSLVSGTYEQYF
>TRBV6-1|TRBJ2-7|few
CASSEAITVTYEQYF
>TRBV4-1|TRBJ1-1|NA
CASSQLGQLDTEAFF
>TRBV18|TRBJ1-5|NA
CASSATGTGVGQPQHF
>TRBV7-9|TRBJ2-3|once
CASSIRPGEGTDTQYF
>TRBV28|TRBJ1-3|NA
CASSLTPAGQGGNTIYF
>TRBV5-1|TRBJ2-1|NA
CASMVVMGGGALAHNEQFF
>TRBV6-5|TRBJ1-2|NA
CASKGTEPLGGYTF
>TRBV10-3|TRBJ2-1|NA
CAINFAGGRNEQFF
>TRBV6-1|TRBJ1-4|NA
CASSEVAVPRGKLFF
>TRBV7-7|TRBJ2-1|few
CASSLDLTASYNEQFF
>TRBV7-9|TRBJ2-1|few
CASSVGGSEQFF
>TRBV4-3|TRBJ1-1|NA
CASSQEEDRGRSFF
>TRBV2|TRBJ1-4|few
CATGTGRANEKLFF
>TRBV7-2|TRBJ2-7|NA
CASSLGVLAGTYEQYF
>TRBV13|NA|NA
CASSYTGTGAYEQYF
>TRBV6-5|TRBJ2-6|NA
CASSYDTAGANVLTF
>TRBV28|TRBJ1-5|NA
CASRPDRPSNQPQHF
>TRBV2|TRBJ1-5|few
CASKAGLGAQPQHF
>TRBV19|TRBJ1-4|NA
CASRPTGTGNEKLFF
>TRBV12-5|TRBJ1-5|few
CASAETGAGQPQHF
>TRBV6-1|TRBJ1-5|few
CASSEVENQPQHF
>TRBV30|TRBJ2-5|NA
CACTRGLAAESETQYF
>TRBV6-1|TRBJ1-2|NA
CASSVGTASYGYTF
>TRBV5-1|TRBJ1-6|few
CASSLMDRENSPLHF
>TRBV7-2|TRBJ1-4|NA
CASSFNSGGRKLFF
>TRBV7-2|TRBJ1-6|NA
CASSPEWDSYNSPLHF
>TRBV4-3|TRBJ2-5|NA
CASSQGDRETQYF
>TRBV11-2|TRBJ2-7|NA
CASSLGTSSNKQYF
>TRBV18|TRBJ2-1|NA
CASSLTGQSEIYNEQFF
>TRBV5-4|TRBJ2-7|NA
CASSLEQGLTFPGLAYEQYF
>TRBV2|TRBJ1-5|NA
CASSQGQGNQPQHF
>TRBV10-1|TRBJ2-3|NA
CASSDMGCITDTQYF
>TRBV7-2|TRBJ2-7|NA
CASGALEGPSYEQYF
>TRBV14|TRBJ1-2|NA
CASSQPTGDYGYTF
>TRBV6-6|TRBJ2-1|few
CASRPTGSYNEQFF
>TRBV4-1|TRBJ1-2|NA
CASSFRTGRNGYTF
>TRBV10-3|TRBJ2-1|NA
CAISENGRAFEQFF
>TRBV7-2|TRBJ2-5|NA
CASSPNPGQGKTQYF
>TRBV28|TRBJ2-7|NA
CASSLSLAGRSSYEQYF
>TRBV6-6|TRBJ1-5|few
CASSPQGAYQPQHF
>TRBV6-4|TRBJ2-3|few
CASSLQGASGTDTQYF
>TRBV6-1|TRBJ2-1|NA
CASSEALSGRWNEQFF
>TRBV5-4|TRBJ2-3|NA
CASRQTSGSTDTQYF
>TRBV28|TRBJ2-4|NA
CASSFRVGDKNIQYF
>TRBV28|TRBJ1-1|NA
CASRPKFGGGTEAFF
>TRBV6-5|NA|NA
CASSYFPGQGYEQYF
>TRBV6-1|TRBJ1-1|NA
CASSEVVAGEAFF
>TRBV30|TRBJ2-1|NA
CAWNQGRHEQFF
>TRBV29-1|TRBJ2-3|NA
CSVAPLAGAGYF
>TRBV6-5|TRBJ2-3|NA
CASSRGAGVTDTQYF
>TRBV20-1|TRBJ2-7|NA
CSANRGYEQYF
>TRBV9|TRBJ1-1|NA
CASSVGVKGPGTGNTEAFF
>TRBV7-9|TRBJ2-1|NA
CASSFQGTYNEQFF
>TRBV15|TRBJ1-5|NA
CATGEPQHF
>TRBV18|TRBJ2-2|once
CASSPKTSGGTGELFF
>TRBV15|TRBJ2-1|NA
CATSRRLAGNNEQFF
>TRBV7-6|TRBJ2-7|once
CASSREGGSEQYF